This T cell receptor beta chain stems from a study of cytomegalovirus exposure and HLA in healthy donors. This CDR3 has 15 amino acids. V gave up 8 bases and J gave up 4 bases; unmatched junction bases: 9. The V gene's germline CDR1 is MNHNS and CDR2 SASEGT. For this clone: Its matching antigen is unknown.

13 Jbeta primers and 60 Vbeta primers were used for the PCR. Here immunoSEQ multiplex PCR was the method, and the copy in TCRdb shows in-frame clones only, minus some. The sample has about 200,000 clones, roughly 79% seen once; the top ten hold around 1.7%. Study conclusions and caveats: In a later analysis, common viral pathogens appeared linked to several of the most significant clusters. In a later analysis, compared with equally common non-associated chains, HLA-associated beta chains were more expanded. The later analysis indicated that the majority of CMV-associated TCR beta chains appeared HLA-restricted.

The receptor's source is a man between 18 and 29 years old in good health and CMV-seronegative. The genes are TRBV6-1 and TRBJ1-4; 8 bases map to TRBD1. The sample taken for sequencing was PBMCs. The CDR3 DNA is TGTGCCAGCTCACTACAGGGGGGACATAATGAAAAACTGTTTTTT. Translated, it gives CASSLQGGHNEKLFF.